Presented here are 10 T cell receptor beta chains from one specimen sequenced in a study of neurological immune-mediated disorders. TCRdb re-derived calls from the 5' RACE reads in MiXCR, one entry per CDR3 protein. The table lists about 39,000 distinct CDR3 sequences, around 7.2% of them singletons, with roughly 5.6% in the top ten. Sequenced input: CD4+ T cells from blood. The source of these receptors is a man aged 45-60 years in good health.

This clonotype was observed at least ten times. This chain's CDR3 is CASSPTGTRFPLEQFF. The DNA for the CDR3 is TGTGCCAGCAGCCCTACCGGGACTAGGTTTCCGCTCGAGCAGTTCTTC. J is TRBJ2-1 and V is TRBV3-1; 8 bases agree with TRBD2. CDR3 length equals 16 residues. CDR1 is LGHDT, CDR2 YNNKEL, per germline (reference sequence). V dropped 4 bases and J dropped 10; count of bases not matched to a gene: 15.

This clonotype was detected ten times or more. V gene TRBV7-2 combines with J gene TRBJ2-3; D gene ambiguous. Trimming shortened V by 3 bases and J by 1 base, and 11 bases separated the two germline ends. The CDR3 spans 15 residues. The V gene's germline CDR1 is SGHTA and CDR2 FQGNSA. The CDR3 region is CASSLYARGTDTQYF. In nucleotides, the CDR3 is TGTGCCAGCAGCTTGTATGCCCGCGGCACAGATACGCAGTATTTT.

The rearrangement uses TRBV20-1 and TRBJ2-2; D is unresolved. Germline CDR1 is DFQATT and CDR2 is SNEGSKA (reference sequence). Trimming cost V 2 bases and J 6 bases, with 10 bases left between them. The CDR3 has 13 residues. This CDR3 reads CSARPSPPGELFF. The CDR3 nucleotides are TGCAGTGCTAGACCTTCACCCCCCGGGGAGCTGTTTTTT.

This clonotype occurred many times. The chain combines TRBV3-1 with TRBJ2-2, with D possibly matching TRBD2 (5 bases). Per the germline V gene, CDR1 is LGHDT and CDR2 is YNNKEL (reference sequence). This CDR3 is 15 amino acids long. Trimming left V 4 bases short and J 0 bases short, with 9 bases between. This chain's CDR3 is CASSPSGANTGELFF. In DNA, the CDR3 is TGTGCCAGCAGCCCGAGCGGAGCGAACACCGGGGAGCTGTTTTTT.

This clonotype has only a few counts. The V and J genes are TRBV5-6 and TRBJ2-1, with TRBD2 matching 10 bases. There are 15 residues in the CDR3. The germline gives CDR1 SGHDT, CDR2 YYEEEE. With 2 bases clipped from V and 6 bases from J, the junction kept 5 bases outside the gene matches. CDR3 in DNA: TGTGCCAGCAGCTTTCTAGCGGGAGTGGGCAATGAGCAGTTCTTC. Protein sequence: CASSFLAGVGNEQFF.

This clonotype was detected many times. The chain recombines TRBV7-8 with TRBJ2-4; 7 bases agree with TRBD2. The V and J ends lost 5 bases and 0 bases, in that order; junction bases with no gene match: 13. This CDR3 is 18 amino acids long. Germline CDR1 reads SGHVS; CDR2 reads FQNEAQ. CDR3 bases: TGTGCCAGCAGCGCAGCCGGGACTACCTCACTAGCCAAAAACATTCAGTACTTC. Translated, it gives CASSAAGTTSLAKNIQYF.

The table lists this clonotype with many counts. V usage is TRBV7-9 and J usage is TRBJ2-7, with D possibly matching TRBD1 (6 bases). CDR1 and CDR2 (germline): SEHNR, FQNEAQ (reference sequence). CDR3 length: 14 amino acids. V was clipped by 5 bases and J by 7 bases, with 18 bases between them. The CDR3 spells CASSAATGNSEQYF. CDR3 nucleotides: TGTGCCAGCAGCGCCGCCACAGGGAATAGTGAGCAGTACTTC.

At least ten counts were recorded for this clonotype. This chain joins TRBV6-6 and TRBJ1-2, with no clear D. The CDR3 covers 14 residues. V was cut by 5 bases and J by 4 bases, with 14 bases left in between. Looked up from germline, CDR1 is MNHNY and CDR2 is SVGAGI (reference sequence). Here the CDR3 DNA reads TGTGCCAGCAGTCCCGTCGGGCCCCGCTATGGCTACACCTTC. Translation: CASSPVGPRYGYTF.

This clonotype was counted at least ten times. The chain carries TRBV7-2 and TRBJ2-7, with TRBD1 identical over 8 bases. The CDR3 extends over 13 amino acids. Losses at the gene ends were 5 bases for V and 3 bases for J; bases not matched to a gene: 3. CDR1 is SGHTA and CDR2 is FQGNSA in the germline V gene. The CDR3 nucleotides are TGTGCCAGCAGCCGGGACAGGATCTACGAGCAGTACTTC. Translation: CASSRDRIYEQYF.

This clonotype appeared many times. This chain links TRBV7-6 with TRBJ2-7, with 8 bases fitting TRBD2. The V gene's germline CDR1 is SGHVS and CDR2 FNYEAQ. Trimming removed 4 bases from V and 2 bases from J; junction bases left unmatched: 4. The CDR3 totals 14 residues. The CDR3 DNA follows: TGTGCCAGCAGCTCCCGGCGGGAGGCCTACGAGCAGTACTTC. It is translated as CASSSRREAYEQYF.